This T cell receptor beta chain was found in a study of T cell repertoires in cytomegalovirus infection. In germline, CDR1 is SNHLY, CDR2 FYNNEI. This CDR3 contains 14 residues. V was trimmed by 6 bases and J by 6 bases, leaving 15 bases between them. Each CDR3 protein gets one entry after TCRdb re-called the reads with MiXCR. This sample has about 400,000 distinct CDR3 sequences, with around 18% found just once. The source of this sequence is a human donor in good health (CMV status not recorded). Some clones in this sample may be carry-over from other donors' samples. J is TRBJ2-1 and V is TRBV2, with D possibly matching TRBD2 (6 bases). Sequencing was performed on PBMCs. The CDR3 reads CASSAGSEVNEQFF. The CDR3 region has the DNA TGTGCCAGCAGCGCGGGGAGTGAGGTCAATGAGCAGTTCTTC.